Listed below are T cell receptor beta chains from one sample, sequenced in a study of T-cell memory formation after mild COVID-19. From the 5' RACE reads, TCRdb called clonotypes with MiXCR, one entry per CDR3 protein. The top ten hold roughly 8.2% of the sample, which has 550,000 to 600,000 distinct CDR3 sequences, 15% to 20% seen once. Sequencing was done on a sample of PBMCs or a T cell subset sorted from them (not recorded which). These receptors were obtained from an adult woman who had mild COVID-19 (a few samples of this study predate the infection). Cell type and time point are not known. Both conserved end residues are part of each CDR3. Fields, in order: V gene, D gene, clone size, J gene, CDR3 protein, CDR3 DNA. A D gene is named only where the DNA matches it firmly. The listing skips clone size in some rows; elsewhere it reads once, few, many or a size class.

v_gene: TRBV29-1; d_gene: -; abundance: many; j_gene: TRBJ1-2; CDR3aa: CSVGGYTF; CDR3nt: TGCAGTGTAGGCGGCTACACCTTC
v_gene: TRBV24-1; d_gene: -; abundance: few; j_gene: TRBJ2-1; CDR3aa: CATSEGRGPVVDEQFF; CDR3nt: TGTGCCACCAGTGAGGGGAGGGGGCCCGTCGTGGATGAGCAGTTCTTC
v_gene: TRBV20-1; d_gene: TRBD2; abundance: -; j_gene: TRBJ2-3; CDR3aa: CSASKGTSDPDTQYF; CDR3nt: TGCAGTGCTAGTAAGGGGACTAGCGATCCAGATACGCAGTATTTT
v_gene: TRBV24-1; d_gene: -; abundance: few; j_gene: TRBJ2-3; CDR3aa: CATSDRLTGSTTDTQYF; CDR3nt: TGTGCCACCAGTGACCGCCTGACAGGATCGACCACAGATACGCAGTATTTT
v_gene: TRBV11-2; d_gene: -; abundance: many; j_gene: TRBJ2-5; CDR3aa: CASSFGQAWGETQYF; CDR3nt: TGTGCCAGCAGCTTTGGGCAGGCCTGGGGGGAGACCCAGTACTTC
v_gene: TRBV6-2/TRBV6-3; d_gene: -; abundance: -; j_gene: TRBJ2-5; CDR3aa: CASSGSPRLGSETQYF; CDR3nt: TGTGCCAGCAGTGGTTCGCCTCGACTAGGATCGGAGACCCAGTACTTC
v_gene: TRBV25-1; d_gene: -; abundance: -; j_gene: TRBJ2-5; CDR3aa: CASSVQESQETQYF; CDR3nt: TGTGCCAGCAGTGTGCAGGAGAGCCAAGAGACCCAGTACTTC
v_gene: TRBV18; d_gene: -; abundance: few; j_gene: TRBJ2-7; CDR3aa: CASSPPSRNEQYF; CDR3nt: TGTGCCAGCTCACCACCGAGTCGTAACGAGCAGTACTTC
v_gene: TRBV5-6; d_gene: -; abundance: few; j_gene: TRBJ2-2; CDR3aa: CASSFQGPGELFF; CDR3nt: TGTGCCAGCAGCTTTCAGGGTCCCGGGGAGCTGTTTTTT
v_gene: TRBV7-9; d_gene: TRBD2; abundance: -; j_gene: TRBJ2-1; CDR3aa: CASSRAGGRIYNEQFF; CDR3nt: TGTGCCAGCAGCCGAGCGGGAGGGAGGATTTACAATGAGCAGTTCTTC
v_gene: TRBV7-2; d_gene: -; abundance: many; j_gene: TRBJ2-7; CDR3aa: CASSSTHYEQYF; CDR3nt: TGTGCCAGCAGCTCTACCCACTACGAGCAGTACTTC
v_gene: TRBV10-2; d_gene: TRBD2; abundance: few; j_gene: TRBJ2-5; CDR3aa: CASSEERGFRKTQYF; CDR3nt: TGCGCCAGCAGTGAGGAGCGGGGGTTCAGAAAGACCCAGTACTTC
v_gene: TRBV9; d_gene: -; abundance: many; j_gene: TRBJ2-4; CDR3aa: CASSRTLAKNIQYF; CDR3nt: TGTGCCAGCAGCAGAACTCTAGCCAAAAACATTCAGTACTTC
v_gene: TRBV5-1; d_gene: TRBD1; abundance: few; j_gene: TRBJ2-5; CDR3aa: CASSLGPQGDQETQYF; CDR3nt: TGCGCCAGCAGCTTGGGACCCCAGGGGGACCAAGAGACCCAGTACTTC
v_gene: TRBV7-2; d_gene: TRBD2; abundance: few; j_gene: TRBJ2-3; CDR3aa: CASRSGLAGTDTQYF; CDR3nt: TGTGCCAGCAGATCCGGACTAGCGGGCACAGATACGCAGTATTTT
v_gene: TRBV7-8; d_gene: -; abundance: few; j_gene: TRBJ1-1; CDR3aa: CATDPTEAFF; CDR3nt: TGTGCCACCGACCCGACGGAAGCTTTCTTT
v_gene: TRBV2; d_gene: -; abundance: -; j_gene: TRBJ2-1; CDR3aa: CASSERNYNEQFF; CDR3nt: TGTGCCAGCAGTGAACGGAATTACAATGAGCAGTTCTTC
v_gene: TRBV5-1; d_gene: TRBD1; abundance: few; j_gene: TRBJ2-3; CDR3aa: CASSSEGTGWDTQYF; CDR3nt: TGTGCCAGCAGCTCCGAAGGGACAGGGTGGGATACGCAGTATTTT
v_gene: TRBV29-1; d_gene: TRBD1; abundance: -; j_gene: TRBJ1-1; CDR3aa: CSVLQGPNTEAFF; CDR3nt: TGCAGCGTTCTACAGGGGCCGAACACTGAAGCTTTCTTT
v_gene: TRBV5-1; d_gene: TRBD1; abundance: -; j_gene: TRBJ1-1; CDR3aa: CASTLGLGTGAWTEAFF; CDR3nt: TGCGCCAGCACCCTGGGTCTCGGCACAGGGGCTTGGACTGAAGCTTTCTTT
v_gene: TRBV7-9; d_gene: -; abundance: few; j_gene: TRBJ1-5; CDR3aa: CASSLIKGQLSNSNQPQHF; CDR3nt: TGTGCCAGCAGCTTAATTAAGGGGCAACTATCGAATAGCAATCAGCCCCAGCATTTT
v_gene: TRBV12-3/TRBV12-4; d_gene: TRBD2; abundance: few; j_gene: TRBJ2-1; CDR3aa: CASRQAGGISYNEQFF; CDR3nt: TGTGCCAGCAGACAAGCGGGGGGGATTTCCTACAATGAGCAGTTCTTC
v_gene: TRBV10-3; d_gene: TRBD1; abundance: -; j_gene: TRBJ1-5; CDR3aa: CAISDFDRVGQPQHF; CDR3nt: TGTGCCATCAGTGATTTTGACAGGGTGGGTCAGCCCCAGCATTTT
v_gene: TRBV24-1; d_gene: TRBD2; abundance: few; j_gene: TRBJ2-1; CDR3aa: CATSDFASGRTSSSYNEQFF; CDR3nt: TGTGCCACCAGTGATTTCGCTAGCGGGAGGACGTCCAGCTCCTACAATGAGCAGTTCTTC
v_gene: TRBV7-2; d_gene: TRBD1; abundance: few; j_gene: TRBJ2-5; CDR3aa: CASSIRQGAETQYF; CDR3nt: TGTGCCAGCAGCATTCGACAGGGGGCTGAGACCCAGTACTTC
v_gene: TRBV28; d_gene: -; abundance: -; j_gene: TRBJ1-6; CDR3aa: CASSTGLPNSPLHF; CDR3nt: TGTGCCAGCAGTACCGGACTCCCGAATTCACCCCTCCACTTT
v_gene: TRBV19; d_gene: TRBD2; abundance: -; j_gene: TRBJ2-1; CDR3aa: CASRTSGGLHNEQFF; CDR3nt: TGTGCCAGTAGGACTAGCGGGGGGCTACACAATGAGCAGTTCTTC
v_gene: TRBV20-1; d_gene: -; abundance: -; j_gene: TRBJ1-4; CDR3aa: CSARDGAATNEKLFF; CDR3nt: TGCAGTGCTAGAGATGGGGCAGCAACTAATGAAAAACTGTTTTTT
v_gene: TRBV4-1; d_gene: -; abundance: -; j_gene: TRBJ2-2; CDR3aa: CASSQKTGELFF; CDR3nt: TGCGCCAGCAGCCAAAAGACCGGGGAGCTGTTTTTT
v_gene: TRBV20-1; d_gene: -; abundance: -; j_gene: TRBJ2-3; CDR3aa: CSASKLPDLGTDTQYF; CDR3nt: TGCAGTGCGTCAAAACTACCAGATCTTGGAACGGATACGCAGTATTTT
v_gene: TRBV15; d_gene: TRBD1; abundance: few; j_gene: TRBJ1-5; CDR3aa: CATSRATGGNQPQHF; CDR3nt: TGTGCCACCAGCAGGGCGACAGGGGGCAATCAGCCCCAGCATTTT
v_gene: TRBV12-3/TRBV12-4; d_gene: -; abundance: -; j_gene: TRBJ2-7; CDR3aa: CASSLTLGRSYEQYF; CDR3nt: TGTGCCAGCAGTTTAACACTCGGTAGATCCTACGAGCAGTACTTC
v_gene: TRBV24-1; d_gene: TRBD2; abundance: -; j_gene: TRBJ2-1; CDR3aa: CATSLGGVDEQFF; CDR3nt: TGTGCCACCAGTCTGGGAGGGGTCGATGAGCAGTTCTTC
v_gene: TRBV11-2; d_gene: TRBD1; abundance: -; j_gene: TRBJ2-1; CDR3aa: CASSLLSDRGRVSYNEQFF; CDR3nt: TGTGCCAGCAGCTTACTATCCGACAGGGGGCGAGTGTCCTACAATGAGCAGTTCTTC
v_gene: TRBV4-3; d_gene: TRBD1; abundance: -; j_gene: TRBJ1-2; CDR3aa: CASSHARGLYGYTF; CDR3nt: TGCGCCAGCAGCCATGCCAGGGGGTTGTATGGCTACACCTTC
v_gene: TRBV7-9; d_gene: -; abundance: -; j_gene: TRBJ2-5; CDR3aa: CASSSALASPLETQYF; CDR3nt: TGTGCCAGCAGCTCTGCCCTGGCTTCGCCTTTGGAGACCCAGTACTTC
v_gene: TRBV12-3/TRBV12-4; d_gene: -; abundance: few; j_gene: TRBJ2-1; CDR3aa: CASTLLTGYNEQFF; CDR3nt: TGTGCCAGCACCCTCTTGACTGGATACAATGAGCAGTTCTTC
v_gene: TRBV27; d_gene: -; abundance: many; j_gene: TRBJ2-2; CDR3aa: CASRQGDMNTGELFF; CDR3nt: TGTGCCAGTAGACAAGGGGACATGAACACCGGGGAGCTGTTTTTT
v_gene: TRBV9; d_gene: TRBD2; abundance: few; j_gene: TRBJ2-4; CDR3aa: CASSVGWTSGVQYF; CDR3nt: TGTGCCAGCAGCGTAGGTTGGACTAGCGGGGTTCAGTACTTC
v_gene: TRBV3-1; d_gene: -; abundance: few; j_gene: TRBJ2-2; CDR3aa: CASSPLESGVWSGDTGELFF; CDR3nt: TGTGCCAGCAGCCCCCTCGAGTCGGGAGTTTGGTCAGGGGATACCGGGGAGCTGTTTTTT
v_gene: TRBV7-2; d_gene: TRBD1; abundance: -; j_gene: TRBJ1-2; CDR3aa: CASSLLAGGFDYGYTF; CDR3nt: TGTGCCAGCAGCTTACTCGCAGGGGGCTTCGACTATGGCTACACCTTC
v_gene: TRBV6-2/TRBV6-3; d_gene: TRBD2; abundance: -; j_gene: TRBJ2-3; CDR3aa: CASSYREAQYF; CDR3nt: TGTGCCAGCAGTTACCGGGAGGCGCAGTATTTT
v_gene: TRBV5-1; d_gene: -; abundance: many; j_gene: TRBJ1-1; CDR3aa: CASSLGRGGTEAFF; CDR3nt: TGCGCCAGCAGCTTGGGCAGGGGTGGAACTGAAGCTTTCTTT
v_gene: TRBV12-3/TRBV12-4; d_gene: -; abundance: few; j_gene: TRBJ1-4; CDR3aa: CASKAAAGLNEKLFF; CDR3nt: TGTGCCAGCAAGGCGGCGGCTGGGCTTAATGAAAAACTGTTTTTT
v_gene: TRBV18; d_gene: -; abundance: few; j_gene: TRBJ1-1; CDR3aa: CASSPTQGRTNTEAFF; CDR3nt: TGTGCCAGCTCACCGACCCAAGGACGGACGAACACTGAAGCTTTCTTT
v_gene: TRBV12-3/TRBV12-4; d_gene: -; abundance: -; j_gene: TRBJ1-2; CDR3aa: CASSPPADTYGYGYTF; CDR3nt: TGTGCCAGCAGCCCCCCCGCTGACACCTATGGCTATGGCTACACCTTC
v_gene: TRBV11-1; d_gene: -; abundance: -; j_gene: TRBJ2-3; CDR3aa: CASSYDLTSRTDTQYF; CDR3nt: TGTGCCAGCAGCTACGACTTGACCTCCCGCACAGATACGCAGTATTTT
v_gene: TRBV29-1; d_gene: TRBD1; abundance: -; j_gene: TRBJ2-5; CDR3aa: CSAGTAQETQYF; CDR3nt: TGCAGCGCCGGGACAGCTCAAGAGACCCAGTACTTC
v_gene: TRBV11-3; d_gene: -; abundance: few; j_gene: TRBJ2-2; CDR3aa: CASSHPWDGGNTGELFF; CDR3nt: TGTGCCAGCAGCCATCCCTGGGACGGGGGCAACACCGGGGAGCTGTTTTTT
v_gene: TRBV10-2; d_gene: TRBD2; abundance: -; j_gene: TRBJ2-7; CDR3aa: CASRLAGEDEQYF; CDR3nt: TGCGCCAGCAGACTAGCGGGAGAAGACGAGCAGTACTTC
v_gene: TRBV10-3; d_gene: -; abundance: few; j_gene: TRBJ2-5; CDR3aa: CAISEWVRARETQYF; CDR3nt: TGTGCCATCAGTGAATGGGTCAGGGCCCGAGAGACCCAGTACTTC
v_gene: TRBV23-1; d_gene: TRBD1; abundance: few; j_gene: TRBJ2-5; CDR3aa: CATRDRAKETQYF; CDR3nt: TGCGCCACCAGGGACAGGGCTAAAGAGACCCAGTACTTC
v_gene: TRBV7-9; d_gene: TRBD1; abundance: -; j_gene: TRBJ1-4; CDR3aa: CASSSQGAGEKLFF; CDR3nt: TGTGCCAGCAGCTCCCAGGGGGCAGGGGAAAAACTGTTTTTT
v_gene: TRBV14; d_gene: -; abundance: -; j_gene: TRBJ2-1; CDR3aa: CASSPPRVNEQFF; CDR3nt: TGTGCCAGCAGCCCTCCCAGGGTCAATGAGCAGTTCTTC
v_gene: TRBV5-6; d_gene: -; abundance: few; j_gene: TRBJ2-5; CDR3aa: CASSLPRYQETQYF; CDR3nt: TGTGCCAGCAGCTTACCTCGGTACCAAGAGACCCAGTACTTC
v_gene: TRBV3-1; d_gene: TRBD1; abundance: few; j_gene: TRBJ1-5; CDR3aa: CASSQYRGSNQPQHF; CDR3nt: TGTGCCAGCAGCCAGTACAGGGGTAGCAATCAGCCCCAGCATTTT